This T cell receptor (beta chain) was sequenced in a study of CD8 T cells in ankylosing spondylitis. Study results and limitations: Matched ankylosing spondylitis synovial fluid reportedly showed significant enrichment of disease-linked clones.

V gave up 7 bases and J gave up 7 bases, with 8 bases separating them. Germline V gene sequence: CDR1 MGHDK, CDR2 SYGVNS. CDR3 length: 11 residues. This clonotype was picked up a small number of times. The antigen is undetermined. TCRdb ran MiXCR on the 5' RACE reads and lists one entry per CDR3 protein. The table has a few hundred thousand distinct CDR3 sequences, roughly 22% seen once; the top ten hold around 13%. This TCR was sampled from a male donor with ankylosing spondylitis or in good health (not recorded which). V and J are TRBV25-1 and TRBJ2-1, with unresolved D. The source material was blood, either unsorted or a sorted T cell fraction (not recorded which). The CDR3 spells CASTTWNEQFF. In DNA form, the CDR3 reads TGTGCCAGCACAACCTGGAATGAGCAGTTCTTC.